This passage covers 22 T cell receptor beta chains from one sample sequenced in a study of cytomegalovirus exposure and HLA in healthy donors (dated by TCRdb to the late 2010s). The library was obtained by the immunoSEQ multiplex PCR assay. For the multiplex PCR, a mixture combining 60 forward primers for TCR Vbeta segments and 13 reverse primers for TCR Jbeta segments was used. Imported from immuneACCESS, the table was reduced by TCRdb to in-frame sequences with V and J called. These copies leave out some clones; in studies compared against another copy, an unresolved V gene accounts for under half, and the cause of the remainder is not known. The sample yields some 190,000 clones; over 80% were counted once. The ten biggest clones cover 1.5% of the sample. Material for sequencing was PBMCs. These receptors all come from a man aged 35 to 55 in good health and CMV-seronegative.

CDR3 DNA: TGTGCTAGTGGTTTAGTGGGACTAGATGGTCCCGGGGAGCTGTTTTTT. The encoded protein is CASGLVGLDGPGELFF. This chain connects TRBV12-5 to TRBJ2-2; TRBD2 aligns across 8 bases. CDR1 is LGHNT, CDR2 FRNRAP, per germline. The CDR3 totals 16 residues. J gave up 6 bases and V 3 bases, and 9 bases lay outside the gene matches.

This chain uses TRBV4-1 with TRBJ2-1, with 7 positions matching TRBD2. V dropped 4 bases and J dropped 6; count of bases not matched to a gene: 3. Germline V gene sequence: CDR1 MGHRA, CDR2 YSYEKL. This CDR3 has 13 residues. The CDR3 reads CASSPWEGNEQFF. In DNA, the CDR3 is TGCGCCAGCAGCCCCTGGGAGGGCAATGAGCAGTTCTTC.

CDR3: CASSLGARVNTGELFF. CDR3 sequence (DNA): TGTGCCAGCAGCTTGGGGGCCAGGGTGAACACCGGGGAGCTGTTTTTT. The genes are TRBV5-5 and TRBJ2-2; D is perhaps TRBD1 (5 bases). The germline gives CDR1 SGHKS, CDR2 YYEKEE (reference sequence). Trimming took 0 bases from V and 1 from J, leaving 10 bases between them. The CDR3 is 16 amino acids.

The chain combines TRBV18 with TRBJ1-4, with a weak D call TRBD1 (5 bases). This CDR3 region has 14 residues. Germline V gene data show CDR1 as KGHSH and CDR2 as LQKENI. The V end was cut by 3 bases, the J end by 6 bases, with 11 bases between. The CDR3 sequence: CASSPRQTDEKLFF. The CDR3 DNA reads as TGTGCCAGCTCACCCCGACAGACCGATGAAAAACTGTTTTTT.

The chain links TRBV30 to TRBJ2-2, with 9 bases aligning to TRBD2. Germline CDR1 is GTSNPN and CDR2 is SVGIG (reference sequence). The CDR3 is made up of 16 amino acids. V was clipped by 4 bases and J by 5 bases; unmatched bases: 11. The CDR3 sequence is CAWTAPGTSFTGELFF. As DNA, the CDR3 is TGTGCCTGGACCGCCCCCGGGACTAGCTTTACCGGGGAGCTGTTTTTT.

The chain joins TRBV10-2 to TRBJ2-7; 8 bases fit TRBD2. Losses at the gene ends were 9 bases for V and 0 bases for J; bases not matched to a gene: 7. CDR1 and CDR2 (germline): WSHSY, SAAADI. This CDR3 has 14 amino acids. CDR3 in DNA: TGCGCCAGTCGCCCCGGGACTAGCTCCTACGAGCAGTACTTC. It is translated as CASRPGTSSYEQYF.

This clone was picked up one time. The rearrangement links TRBV7-3 to TRBJ2-1; 7 bases align to TRBD1. V gave up 5 bases and J gave up 8 bases; unmatched junction bases: 9. Germline CDR1 is SGHTA and CDR2 is FQGTGA. The CDR3 has 14 amino acids. DNA of the CDR3: TGTGCCAGCAGCCCCGGACAGGCGGTAGATGAGCAGTTCTTC. This encodes CASSPGQAVDEQFF. Variable domain in full (rest from reference TRBV7-3 and TRBJ2-1): GAGVSQTPSNKVTEKGKYVELRCDPISGHTALYWYRQSLGQGPEFLIYFQGTGAADDSGLPNDRFFAVRPEGSVSTLKIQRTERGDSAVYLCASSPGQAVDEQFFGPGTRLTVL.

CDR3 amino acids: CATSRAAELHSYNEQFF. The CDR3 nucleotides read TGTGCCACCAGCAGAGCCGCGGAACTTCACTCCTACAATGAGCAGTTCTTC. The chain uses TRBV15 and TRBJ2-1; D is unresolved. The V end lost 1 base, the J end lost 0 bases, and 13 bases lay between the germline ends. Germline CDR1 is LNHNV and CDR2 is YYDKDF (reference sequence). The CDR3 loop spans 17 amino acids. Looking up the rest from reference TRBV15 and TRBJ2-1 gives the full variable domain: DAMVIQNPRYQVTQFGKPVTLSCSQTLNHNVMYWYQQKSSQAPKLLFHYYDKDFNNEADTPDNFQSRRPNTSFCFLDIRSPGLGDTAMYLCATSRAAELHSYNEQFFGPGTRLTVL.

This clone was detected once. The V gene is TRBV15, the J gene TRBJ2-5, with 14 nucleotides matching TRBD2. The junction had 4 bases not matched to a gene; V was cut back by 3 bases and J by 4 bases. Per germline, CDR1 LNHNV and CDR2 YYDKDF (reference sequence). This CDR3 spans 16 amino acids. The CDR3 spells CATSRAGLAGAETQYF. The CDR3 bases are TGTGCCACCAGCAGGGCGGGACTAGCGGGAGCAGAGACCCAGTACTTC.

In its sample, this clone was seen once. V and J are TRBV10-1 and TRBJ1-5; a weak D match, TRBD1 (5 bases). CDR3 length: 16 amino acids. With 0 bases removed from V and 3 bases from J, the gap between germline ends came to 12 bases. Germline CDR1 and CDR2: WNHNN and SYGVQD (reference sequence). This chain's CDR3 is CASSESGGVVNQPQHF. CDR3 bases: TGCGCCAGCAGTGAGTCCGGGGGGGTGGTCAATCAGCCCCAGCATTTT.

The chain combines TRBV4-2 with TRBJ2-5, with D perhaps matching TRBD2 (7 bases). Germline assignment: CDR1 LGHNA and CDR2 YNFKEQ. Trimming took off 0 bases at V and 10 bases at J, with 15 bases between the two ends. The CDR3 totals 14 residues. In DNA, the CDR3 is TGTGCCAGCAGCCAAGATGGGGGCGCGGGGGACCAGTACTTC. Translation: CASSQDGGAGDQYF.

The chain recombines TRBV14 with TRBJ1-2, with D possibly being TRBD1 (6 bases). Germline values: CDR1 SGHDN, CDR2 FVKESK. The CDR3 runs to 14 residues. V shed 6 bases and J shed 5 bases, with 16 bases lying between them. The CDR3 sequence is CASSPSGTFYGYTF. CDR3 coding DNA: TGTGCCAGCAGTCCTTCCGGGACATTTTATGGCTACACCTTC.

The chain employs TRBV19 and TRBJ2-5; TRBD2 matches 10 bases. The CDR3 loop spans 14 amino acids. The J segment lost 2 bases and the V segment lost 6 bases, leaving 3 bases of the junction unmatched. The germline CDR1 and CDR2 sequences are LNHDA and SQIVND (reference sequence). This chain's CDR3 is CASSGLAAQETQYF. The DNA for the CDR3 is TGTGCCAGTAGCGGACTAGCGGCTCAAGAGACCCAGTACTTC. The variable domain in full, completed from reference TRBV19 and TRBJ2-5, reads DGGITQSPKYLFRKEGQNVTLSCEQNLNHDAMYWYRQDPGQGLRLIYYSQIVNDFQKGDIAEGYSVSREKKESFPLTVTSAQKNPTAFYLCASSGLAAQETQYFGPGTRLLVL.

The J gene is TRBJ2-3, the V gene TRBV6-4; 15 bases line up with TRBD2. Germline CDR1 MRHNA, CDR2 SNTAGT. CDR3 length equals 15 residues. Trimming cost V 2 bases and J 6 bases; bases outside gene matches: 0. DNA for the CDR3: TGTGCCAGCAGTGACGGGACTAGCGGGGGGGATACGCAGTATTTT. Its translation: CASSDGTSGGDTQYF.

This clone showed up just once. This sequence joins TRBV5-1 and TRBJ2-5; D may be TRBD1 (5 bases). The CDR3 length is 14 residues. The ends were cut back, 4 bases at V and 5 bases at J, with 15 bases in the middle. Per germline, CDR1 SGHRS and CDR2 YFSETQ. The CDR3 spells CASSNPQGSETQYF. The CDR3 DNA reads as TGCGCCAGCAGCAATCCTCAGGGATCGGAGACCCAGTACTTC.

The sample holds a few counts of this clone. V gene TRBV5-6 combines with J gene TRBJ2-6; 7 bases match TRBD1. The V gene's germline CDR1 is SGHDT and CDR2 YYEEEE. V gave up 3 bases and J gave up 3 bases; unmatched junction bases: 9. The CDR3 extends over 17 amino acids. For the CDR3, the DNA is TGTGCCAGCAGCTCAACAATAGGGGGCGGTGGGGCCAACGTCCTGACTTTC. Translating it yields CASSSTIGGGGANVLTF.

This chain uses TRBV6-6 with TRBJ1-1; D is perhaps TRBD1 (5 bases). V shed 0 bases and J shed 6 bases, with 14 bases lying between them. The CDR3 runs 15 residues. Germline V lookup: CDR1 MNHNY, CDR2 SVGAGI (reference sequence). The CDR3, as DNA: TGTGCCAGCAGTTACTCCACTCGGGGGGGGTCTGAAGCTTTCTTT. Translating gives CASSYSTRGGSEAFF.

This clone was found once. V usage is TRBV6-6 and J usage is TRBJ1-3; 9 nucleotides align to TRBD1. In germline, CDR1 is MNHNY, CDR2 SVGAGI (reference sequence). The CDR3 consists of 14 residues. Trimming at V came to 6 bases and at J to 0 bases, leaving 0 bases not matched to a gene. The CDR3 here is CASRTGGSGNTIYF. The DNA for the CDR3 is TGTGCCAGCAGGACAGGGGGCTCTGGAAACACCATATATTTT.

This chain links TRBV5-1 with TRBJ2-5; 10 nucleotides align to TRBD2. Trimming removed 0 bases from V and 5 bases from J; junction bases left unmatched: 4. Germline lookup yields CDR1 SGHRS and CDR2 YFSETQ. The CDR3 has 15 amino acids. This chain's CDR3 is CASSLASGGRETQYF. The CDR3 coding sequence is TGCGCCAGCAGCTTGGCTAGCGGGGGACGGGAGACCCAGTACTTC. The whole variable domain, filled in from reference TRBV5-1 and TRBJ2-5, reads KAGVTQTPRYLIKTRGQQVTLSCSPISGHRSVSWYQQTPGQGLQFLFEYFSETQRNKGNFPGRFSGRQFSNSRSEMNVSTLELGDSALYLCASSLASGGRETQYFGPGTRLLVL.

J is TRBJ1-2 and V is TRBV28; 7 nucleotides match TRBD1. Germline lookup yields CDR1 MDHEN and CDR2 SYDVKM. V gave up 6 bases and J gave up 7 bases; unmatched junction bases: 11. CDR3 size: 14 residues. CDR3 protein: CASRERQGKGGYTF. CDR3 DNA sequence: TGTGCCAGCAGGGAGAGACAGGGCAAGGGTGGCTACACCTTC.

CDR3: CASSEYLAGGGSPLHF. Here the CDR3 DNA reads TGTGCCAGCAGTGAATATTTGGCAGGGGGCGGTTCACCCCTCCACTTT. V gene TRBV6-1 combines with J gene TRBJ1-6; 8 nucleotides line up with TRBD1. Germline V gene sequence: CDR1 MNHNS, CDR2 SASEGT. The CDR3 sequence is 16 residues long. V gave up 2 bases and J gave up 9 bases; unmatched junction bases: 9.

The chain joins TRBV19 to TRBJ2-1; 16 bases match TRBD2. Germline V gives CDR1 LNHDA, CDR2 SQIVND (reference sequence). V gave up 6 bases and J gave up 8 bases; unmatched junction bases: 22. The CDR3 runs to 21 residues. This CDR3 is CASSPPFFRGLAGGLIDEQFF. CDR3 coding DNA: TGTGCCAGTAGCCCCCCCTTTTTCCGGGGACTAGCGGGGGGGCTTATTGATGAGCAGTTCTTC.